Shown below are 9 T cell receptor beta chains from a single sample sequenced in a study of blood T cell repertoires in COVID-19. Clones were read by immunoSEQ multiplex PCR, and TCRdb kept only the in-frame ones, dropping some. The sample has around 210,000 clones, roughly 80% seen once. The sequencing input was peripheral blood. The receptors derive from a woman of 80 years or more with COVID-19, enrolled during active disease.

CDR3 region: CASSLGGSISYNEQFF. CDR3 in DNA: TGTGCCAGCAGTCTCGGCGGGAGTATCTCCTACAATGAGCAGTTCTTC. The chain has TRBV28 and TRBJ2-1; 7 positions agree with TRBD2. The ends lost 5 bases at V and 0 bases at J; junction bases unmatched: 7. The CDR3 length is 16 residues. Germline V gene lookup returns CDR1 MDHEN and CDR2 SYDVKM.

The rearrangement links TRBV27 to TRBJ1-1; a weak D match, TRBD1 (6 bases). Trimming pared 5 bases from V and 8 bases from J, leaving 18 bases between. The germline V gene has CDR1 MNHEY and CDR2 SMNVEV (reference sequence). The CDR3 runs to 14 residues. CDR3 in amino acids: CASSEQGGGGEAFF. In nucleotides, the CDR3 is TGTGCCAGCAGTGAACAGGGCGGGGGGGGAGAAGCTTTCTTT.

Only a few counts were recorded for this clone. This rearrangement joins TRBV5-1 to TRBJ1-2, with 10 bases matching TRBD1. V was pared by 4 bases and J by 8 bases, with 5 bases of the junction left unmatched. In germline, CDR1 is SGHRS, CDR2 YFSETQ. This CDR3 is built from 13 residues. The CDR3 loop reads CASSPGTGDGYTF. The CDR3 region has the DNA TGCGCCAGCAGCCCAGGGACAGGGGACGGCTACACCTTC.

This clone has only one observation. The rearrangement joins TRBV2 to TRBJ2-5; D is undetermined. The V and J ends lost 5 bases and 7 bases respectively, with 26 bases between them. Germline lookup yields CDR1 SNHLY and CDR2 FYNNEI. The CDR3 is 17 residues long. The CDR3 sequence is CASSSGPPRLGPRTQYF. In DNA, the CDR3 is TGTGCCAGCAGTTCCGGTCCCCCGCGTCTAGGCCCAAGGACCCAGTACTTC.

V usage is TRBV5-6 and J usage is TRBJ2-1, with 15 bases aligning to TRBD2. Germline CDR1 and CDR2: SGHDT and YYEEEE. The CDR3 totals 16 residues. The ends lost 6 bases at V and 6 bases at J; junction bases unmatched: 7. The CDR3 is CASTRTSGGAFNEQFF. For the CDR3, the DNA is TGTGCCAGCACCAGGACTAGCGGGGGGGCCTTCAATGAGCAGTTCTTC. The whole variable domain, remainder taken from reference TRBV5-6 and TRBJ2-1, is DAGVTQSPTHLIKTRGQQVTLRCSPKSGHDTVSWYQQALGQGPQFIFQYYEEEERQRGNFPDRFSGHQFPNYSSELNVNALLLGDSALYLCASTRTSGGAFNEQFFGPGTRLTVL.

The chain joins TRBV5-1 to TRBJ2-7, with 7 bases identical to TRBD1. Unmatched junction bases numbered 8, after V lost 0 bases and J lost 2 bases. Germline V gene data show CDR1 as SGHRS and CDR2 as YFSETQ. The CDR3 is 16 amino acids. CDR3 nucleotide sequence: TGCGCCAGCAGCTTGGCCAGGACAGGAACGCCCTACGAGCAGTACTTC. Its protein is CASSLARTGTPYEQYF. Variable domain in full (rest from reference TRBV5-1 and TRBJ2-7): KAGVTQTPRYLIKTRGQQVTLSCSPISGHRSVSWYQQTPGQGLQFLFEYFSETQRNKGNFPGRFSGRQFSNSRSEMNVSTLELGDSALYLCASSLARTGTPYEQYFGPGTRLTVT.

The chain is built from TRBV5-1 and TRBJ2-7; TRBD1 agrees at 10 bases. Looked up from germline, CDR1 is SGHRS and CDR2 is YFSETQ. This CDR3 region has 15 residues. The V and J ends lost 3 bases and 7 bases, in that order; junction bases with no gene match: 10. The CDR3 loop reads CASSWGDRGRGEQYF. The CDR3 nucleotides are TGCGCCAGCAGCTGGGGTGACAGGGGGCGCGGAGAGCAGTACTTC.

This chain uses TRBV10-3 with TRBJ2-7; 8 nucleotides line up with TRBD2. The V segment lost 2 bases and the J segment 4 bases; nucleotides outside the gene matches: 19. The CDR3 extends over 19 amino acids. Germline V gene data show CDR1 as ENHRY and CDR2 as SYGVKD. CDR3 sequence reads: CAISETLAVATVARYEQYF. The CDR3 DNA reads TGTGCCATCAGTGAGACACTAGCGGTTGCCACAGTGGCCAGATACGAGCAGTACTTC.

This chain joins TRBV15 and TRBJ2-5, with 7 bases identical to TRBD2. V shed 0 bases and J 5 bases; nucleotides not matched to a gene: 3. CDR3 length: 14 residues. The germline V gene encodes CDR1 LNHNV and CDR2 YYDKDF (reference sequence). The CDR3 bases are TGTGCCACCAGCAGAGATGGGGGGGACGAGACCCAGTACTTC. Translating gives CATSRDGGDETQYF.